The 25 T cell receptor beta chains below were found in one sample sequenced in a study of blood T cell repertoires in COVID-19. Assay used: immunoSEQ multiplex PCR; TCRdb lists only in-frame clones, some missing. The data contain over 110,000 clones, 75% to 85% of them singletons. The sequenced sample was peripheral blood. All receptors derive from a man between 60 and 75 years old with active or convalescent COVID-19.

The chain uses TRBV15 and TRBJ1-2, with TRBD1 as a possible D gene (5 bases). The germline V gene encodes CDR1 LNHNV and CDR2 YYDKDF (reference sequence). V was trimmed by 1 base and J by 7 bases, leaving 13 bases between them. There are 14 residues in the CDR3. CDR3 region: CATSRGGGIVGYTF. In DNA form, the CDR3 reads TGTGCCACCAGCAGAGGTGGGGGGATAGTTGGCTACACCTTC.

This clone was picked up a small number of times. In nucleotides, the CDR3 is TGTGCCAGCATTGGACTAGCGGGAGGGCCTGCCTACGAGCAGTACGTC. Encoded protein: CASIGLAGGPAYEQYV. The V and J genes are TRBV2 and TRBJ2-7; 15 bases agree with TRBD2. V lost 7 bases to trimming and J lost 2 bases; unmatched junction nucleotides: 6. Per the germline V gene, CDR1 is SNHLY and CDR2 is FYNNEI. This CDR3 region has 16 residues.

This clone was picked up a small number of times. The CDR3 sequence: CASSYAGYNTEAFF. The CDR3 bases are TGTGCCAGCAGCTATGCAGGGTATAACACTGAAGCTTTCTTT. J is TRBJ1-1 and V is TRBV11-3; the D gene is possibly TRBD1 (5 bases). The CDR3 is 14 residues long. The germline V gene encodes CDR1 SGHNT and CDR2 YENEEA. Trimming pared 4 bases from V and 2 bases from J, leaving 11 bases between.

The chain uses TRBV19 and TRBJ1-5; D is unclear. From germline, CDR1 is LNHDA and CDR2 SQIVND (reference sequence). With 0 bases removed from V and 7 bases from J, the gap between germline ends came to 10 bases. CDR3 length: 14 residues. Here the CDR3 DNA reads TGTGCCAGTAGTATAGAGCGGTTTCCACAGCCCCAGCATTTT. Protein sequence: CASSIERFPQPQHF.

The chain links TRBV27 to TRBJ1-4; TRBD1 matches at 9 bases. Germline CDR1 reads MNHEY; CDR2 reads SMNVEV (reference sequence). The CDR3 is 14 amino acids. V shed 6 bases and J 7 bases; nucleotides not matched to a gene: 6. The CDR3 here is CASSPTGGGEKLFF. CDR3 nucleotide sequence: TGTGCCAGCAGCCCCACAGGGGGCGGTGAAAAACTGTTTTTT.

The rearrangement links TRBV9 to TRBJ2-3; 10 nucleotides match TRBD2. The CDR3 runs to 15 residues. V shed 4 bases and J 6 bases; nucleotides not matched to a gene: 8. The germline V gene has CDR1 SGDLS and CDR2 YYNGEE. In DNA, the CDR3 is TGTGCCAGCAGCCCGAAACTAGCGGGGTCGGATACGCAGTATTTT. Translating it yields CASSPKLAGSDTQYF.

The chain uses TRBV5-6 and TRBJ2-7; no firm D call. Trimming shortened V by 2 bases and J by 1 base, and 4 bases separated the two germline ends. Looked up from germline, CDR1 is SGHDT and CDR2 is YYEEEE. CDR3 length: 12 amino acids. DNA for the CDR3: TGTGCCAGCAGCTTTAATTCCTACGAGCAGTACGTC. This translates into CASSFNSYEQYV.

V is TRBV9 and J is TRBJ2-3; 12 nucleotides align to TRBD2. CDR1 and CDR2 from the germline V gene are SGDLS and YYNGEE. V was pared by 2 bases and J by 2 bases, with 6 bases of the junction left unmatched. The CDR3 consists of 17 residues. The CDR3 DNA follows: TGTGCCAGCAGCGTCTCCCGGACTAGCGGGGACACAGATACGCAGTATTTT. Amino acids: CASSVSRTSGDTDTQYF.

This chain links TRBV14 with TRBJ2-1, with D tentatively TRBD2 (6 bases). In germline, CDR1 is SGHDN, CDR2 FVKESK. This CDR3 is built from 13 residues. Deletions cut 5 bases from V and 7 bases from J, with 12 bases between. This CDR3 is CASSWDSANEQFF. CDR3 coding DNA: TGTGCCAGCAGCTGGGACTCAGCTAATGAGCAGTTCTTC.

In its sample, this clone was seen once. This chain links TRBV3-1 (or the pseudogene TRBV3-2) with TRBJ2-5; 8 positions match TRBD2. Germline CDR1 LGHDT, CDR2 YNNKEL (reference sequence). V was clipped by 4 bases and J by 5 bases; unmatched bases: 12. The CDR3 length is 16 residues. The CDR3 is CASSPFAGGSSETQYF. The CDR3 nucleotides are TGTGCCAGCAGCCCATTTGCGGGGGGTTCGAGCGAGACCCAGTACTTC.

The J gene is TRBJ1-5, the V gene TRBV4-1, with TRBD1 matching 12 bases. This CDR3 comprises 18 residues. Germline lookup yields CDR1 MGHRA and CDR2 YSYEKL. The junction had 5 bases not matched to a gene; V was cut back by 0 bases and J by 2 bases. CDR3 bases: TGCGCCAGCAGCCAAGATCGGGGACAGGGGGCGCGCAATCAGCCCCAGCATTTT. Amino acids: CASSQDRGQGARNQPQHF.

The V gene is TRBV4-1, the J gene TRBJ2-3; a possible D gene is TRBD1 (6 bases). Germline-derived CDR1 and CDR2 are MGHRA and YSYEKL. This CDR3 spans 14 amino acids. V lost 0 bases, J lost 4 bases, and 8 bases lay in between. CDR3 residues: CASSQDEGADTQYF. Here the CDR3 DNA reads TGCGCCAGCAGCCAAGATGAGGGGGCAGATACGCAGTATTTT.

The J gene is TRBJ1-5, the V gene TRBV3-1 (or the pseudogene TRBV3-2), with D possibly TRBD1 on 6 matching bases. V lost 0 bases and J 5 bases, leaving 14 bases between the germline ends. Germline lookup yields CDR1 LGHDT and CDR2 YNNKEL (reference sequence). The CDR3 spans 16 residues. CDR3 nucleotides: TGTGCCAGCAGCCAAGATTGGGCAGGGGTGGATCAGCCCCAGCATTTT. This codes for CASSQDWAGVDQPQHF.

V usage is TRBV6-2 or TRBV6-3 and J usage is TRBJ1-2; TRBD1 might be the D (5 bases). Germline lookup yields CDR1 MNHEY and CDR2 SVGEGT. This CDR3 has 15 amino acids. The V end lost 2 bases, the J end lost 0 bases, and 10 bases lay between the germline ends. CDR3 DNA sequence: TGTGCCAGCAGTTACACAGAGACAGCTAACTATGGCTACACCTTC. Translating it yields CASSYTETANYGYTF.

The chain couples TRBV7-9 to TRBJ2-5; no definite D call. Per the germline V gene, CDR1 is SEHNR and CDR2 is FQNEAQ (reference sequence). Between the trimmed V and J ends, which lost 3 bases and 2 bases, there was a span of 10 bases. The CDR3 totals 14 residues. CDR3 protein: CASSFKQWQETQYF. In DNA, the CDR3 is TGTGCCAGCAGCTTTAAACAGTGGCAAGAGACCCAGTACTTC.

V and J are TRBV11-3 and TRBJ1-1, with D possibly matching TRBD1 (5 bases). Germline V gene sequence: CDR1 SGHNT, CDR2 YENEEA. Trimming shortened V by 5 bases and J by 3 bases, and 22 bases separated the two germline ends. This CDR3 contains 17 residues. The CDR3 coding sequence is TGTGCCAGCAGCCAAAGCAGTTGGGGACTGGATGACACTGAAGCTTTCTTT. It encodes CASSQSSWGLDDTEAFF.

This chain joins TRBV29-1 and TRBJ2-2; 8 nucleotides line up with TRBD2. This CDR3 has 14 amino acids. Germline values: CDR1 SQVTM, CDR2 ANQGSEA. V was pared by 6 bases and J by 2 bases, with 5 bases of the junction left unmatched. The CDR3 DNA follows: TGCAGCGTCCGGGGGGGGCGAAACACCGGGGAGCTGTTTTTT. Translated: CSVRGGRNTGELFF.

CDR3 sequence (DNA): TGTGCCAGCAGTTACGTCGGGGGATACGAGCAGTACTTC. Its translation: CASSYVGGYEQYF. The gene calls are TRBV6-5 and TRBJ2-7, with D possibly matching TRBD2 (6 bases). With 2 bases removed from V and 4 bases from J, the gap between germline ends came to 9 bases. Per the germline V gene, CDR1 is MNHEY and CDR2 is SVGAGI. CDR3 length: 13 residues.

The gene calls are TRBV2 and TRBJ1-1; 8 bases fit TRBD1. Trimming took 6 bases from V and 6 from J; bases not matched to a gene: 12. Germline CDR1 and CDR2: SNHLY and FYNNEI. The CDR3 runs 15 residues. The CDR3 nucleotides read TGTGCCAGCAGCGCGACTAGGACAGGGTCCGCTGAAGCTTTCTTT. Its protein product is CASSATRTGSAEAFF.

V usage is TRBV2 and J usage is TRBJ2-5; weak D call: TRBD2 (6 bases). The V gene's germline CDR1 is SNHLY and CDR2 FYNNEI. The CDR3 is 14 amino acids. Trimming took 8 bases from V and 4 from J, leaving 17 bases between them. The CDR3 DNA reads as TGTGCCAGCGACGCTGGGCAGGGAGGAGAGACCCAGTACTTC. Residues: CASDAGQGGETQYF. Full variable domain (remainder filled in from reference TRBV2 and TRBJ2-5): EPEVTQTPSHQVTQMGQEVILRCVPISNHLYFYWYRQILGQKVEFLVSFYNNEISEKSEIFDDQFSVERPDGSNFTLKIRSTKLEDSAMYFCASDAGQGGETQYFGPGTRLLVL.

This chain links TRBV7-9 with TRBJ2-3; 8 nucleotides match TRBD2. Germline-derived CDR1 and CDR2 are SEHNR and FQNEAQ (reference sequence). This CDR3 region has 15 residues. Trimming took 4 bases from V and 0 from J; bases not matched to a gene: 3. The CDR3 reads CASSSIAGSTDTQYF. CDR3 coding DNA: TGTGCCAGCAGCTCGATAGCGGGGAGCACAGATACGCAGTATTTT.

CDR3 coding DNA: TGCGCCAGCAGCCAAGATATAGGGGAAACTGAAGCTTTCTTT. This sequence encodes CASSQDIGETEAFF. This chain connects TRBV4-3 to TRBJ1-1, with a tentative D call TRBD1 (5 bases). Germline assignment: CDR1 LGHNA and CDR2 YSLEER. The CDR3 spans 14 residues. Deletions cut 0 bases from V and 5 bases from J, with 10 bases between.

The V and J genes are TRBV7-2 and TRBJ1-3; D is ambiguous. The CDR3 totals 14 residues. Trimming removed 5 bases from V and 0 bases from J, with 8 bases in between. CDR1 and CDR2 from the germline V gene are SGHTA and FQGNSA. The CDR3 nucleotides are TGTGCCAGCAGCCCCGGTTCCTCTGGAAACACCATATATTTT. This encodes CASSPGSSGNTIYF. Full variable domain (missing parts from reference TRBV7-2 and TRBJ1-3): GAGVSQSPSNKVTEKGKDVELRCDPISGHTALYWYRQSLGQGLEFLIYFQGNSAPDKSGLPSDRFSAERTGGSVSTLTIQRTQQEDSAVYLCASSPGSSGNTIYFGEGSWLTVV.

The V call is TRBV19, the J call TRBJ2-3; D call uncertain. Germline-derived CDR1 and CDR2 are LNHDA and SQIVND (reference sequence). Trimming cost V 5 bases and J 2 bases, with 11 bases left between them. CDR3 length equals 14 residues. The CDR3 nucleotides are TGTGCCAGTAGTTTAATGACATCCACAGATACGCAGTATTTT. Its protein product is CASSLMTSTDTQYF. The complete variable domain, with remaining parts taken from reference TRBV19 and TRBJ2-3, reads DGGITQSPKYLFRKEGQNVTLSCEQNLNHDAMYWYRQDPGQGLRLIYYSQIVNDFQKGDIAEGYSVSREKKESFPLTVTSAQKNPTAFYLCASSLMTSTDTQYFGPGTRLTVL.

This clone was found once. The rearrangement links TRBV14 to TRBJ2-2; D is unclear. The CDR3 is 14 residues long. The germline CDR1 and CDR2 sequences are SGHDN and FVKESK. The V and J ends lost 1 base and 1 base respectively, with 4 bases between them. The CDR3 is CASSQVVNTGELFF. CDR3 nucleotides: TGTGCCAGCAGCCAAGTAGTGAACACCGGGGAGCTGTTTTTT.